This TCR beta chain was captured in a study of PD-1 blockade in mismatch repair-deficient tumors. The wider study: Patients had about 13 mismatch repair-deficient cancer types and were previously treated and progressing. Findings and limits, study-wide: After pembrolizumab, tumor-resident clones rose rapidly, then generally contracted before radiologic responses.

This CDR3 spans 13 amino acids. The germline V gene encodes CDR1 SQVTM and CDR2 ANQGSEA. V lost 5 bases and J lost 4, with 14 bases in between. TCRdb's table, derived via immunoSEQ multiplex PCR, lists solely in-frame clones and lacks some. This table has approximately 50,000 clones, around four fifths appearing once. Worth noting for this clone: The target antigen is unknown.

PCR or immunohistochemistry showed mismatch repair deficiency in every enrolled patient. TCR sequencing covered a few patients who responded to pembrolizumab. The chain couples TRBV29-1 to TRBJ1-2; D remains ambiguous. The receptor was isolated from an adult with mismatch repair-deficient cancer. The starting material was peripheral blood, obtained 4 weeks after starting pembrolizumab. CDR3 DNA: TGCAGCGTTCTCGACACCGCTGGCTATGGCTACACCTTC. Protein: CSVLDTAGYGYTF.